A selection of T cell receptor beta chains follows, all from one sample in a study of T cell repertoires in cytomegalovirus infection. Via MiXCR, TCRdb re-called the reads, giving one row per CDR3 protein. The data hold approximately 500,000 distinct CDR3 sequences, with about 26% observed a single time. The sample comprised PBMCs. Receptor source: a human donor in good health (CMV status not recorded). Some clones in this sample may be carry-over from other donors' samples. CDR3s include the opening cysteine and the closing phenylalanine or tryptophan. D genes are given only for firm matches. The listing skips clone size in some rows; elsewhere it reads once, few, many or a size class.

D | size | J | V | DNA | CDR3
TRBD2 | many | TRBJ2-1 | TRBV7-8 | TGTGCCAGCAGCTTAGTGGGCGGGAGGGACTACAATGAGCAGTTCTTC | CASSLVGGRDYNEQFF
NA | NA | TRBJ1-1 | TRBV6-6 | TGTGCCAGCAGTTACTCCTCTCCGGGTACTGAAGCTTTCTTT | CASSYSSPGTEAFF
TRBD1 | few | TRBJ1-2 | TRBV5-6 | TGTGCCAGCAGCCAACCTAATCCACAGGGGGTTGGCTACACCTTC | CASSQPNPQGVGYTF
TRBD1 | NA | TRBJ1-4 | TRBV20-1 | TGCAGTGCTAGACCACAGGGGGCATATGAAAAACTGTTTTTT | CSARPQGAYEKLFF
TRBD1 | few | TRBJ1-2 | TRBV12-3/TRBV12-4 | TGTGCCAGCAGTCCAGACAGGGTTCATGGCTACACCTTC | CASSPDRVHGYTF
NA | many | TRBJ2-3 | TRBV12-3/TRBV12-4 | TGTGCCAGCAGTTCAGGGGACCTAGGCACAGATACGCAGTATTTT | CASSSGDLGTDTQYF
TRBD2 | few | TRBJ2-7 | TRBV28 | TGTGCCAGCCCTCCCTCGGGACTATCCCACTCCTCCTACGAGCAGTACTTC | CASPPSGLSHSSYEQYF
TRBD2 | few | TRBJ2-1 | TRBV6-2/TRBV6-3 | TGTGCCAGCAGTTATCCCGGCGGGAGGGCCTTCGGGGAGCAGTTCTTC | CASSYPGGRAFGEQFF
TRBD1 | NA | TRBJ1-4 | TRBV6-5 | TGTGCCAGCAGACTACACAGGGGGCTCAATGAAAAACTGTTTTTT | CASRLHRGLNEKLFF
NA | few | TRBJ1-4 | TRBV5-1 | TGCGCCAGCAGCTTGTCGGGGAGGGAACTGGAAAAACTGTTTTTT | CASSLSGRELEKLFF
TRBD2 | few | TRBJ2-7 | TRBV7-2 | TGTGCCAGCAGCACGGGACTAGTTATCTACGAGCAGTACTTC | CASSTGLVIYEQYF
NA | NA | TRBJ1-5 | TRBV7-6 | TGTGCCAGCAGCCTAGGCGGGGGGGCGAAAAGCAATCAGCCCCAGCATTTT | CASSLGGGAKSNQPQHF
NA | many | TRBJ1-2 | TRBV7-2 | TGTGCCAGCAGCCCCGTAGACACGTCCTATGGCTACACCTTC | CASSPVDTSYGYTF
TRBD2 | NA | TRBJ2-1 | TRBV4-1 | TGTGCCAGCAGCACCCGGGCTAGCGGAAACAATGAGCAGTTCTTC | CASSTRASGNNEQFF
NA | few | TRBJ2-7 | TRBV7-3 | TGTGCCAGCACGGGACGGCGTTCGTTCGAGCAGTACTTC | CASTGRRSFEQYF
TRBD1 | few | TRBJ1-1 | TRBV20-1 | TGCAGTGCTAGAGATCCCCGGACAGGGCGAACTGAAGCTTTCTTT | CSARDPRTGRTEAFF
TRBD2 | NA | TRBJ2-3 | TRBV11-2 | TGTGCCAGCAGCTTTGCGGGAGACAGCACAGATACGCAGTATTTT | CASSFAGDSTDTQYF
NA | many | TRBJ1-1 | TRBV7-8 | TGTGCCAGCAGCTTAGATAGATACCCCGAGGGGACTGAAGCTTTCTTT | CASSLDRYPEGTEAFF
TRBD1 | many | TRBJ1-2 | TRBV7-9 | TGTGCCAGCAGCTTAGTCCCGGGACAGCCACACTATGGCTACACCTTC | CASSLVPGQPHYGYTF
NA | few | TRBJ2-7 | TRBV20-1 | TGCAGTGCTAGTAACACTCCCTACGAGCAGTACTTC | CSASNTPYEQYF
TRBD1 | NA | TRBJ2-5 | TRBV15 | TGTGCCACCAGCGTCGACAGGGGCCGGGAGACCCAGTACTTC | CATSVDRGRETQYF
NA | NA | TRBJ2-3 | TRBV11-2 | TGTGCCAGCAGCCCTAGATGGGGACGAGAGGGAACCGATGGAACAGATACGCAGTATTTT | CASSPRWGREGTDGTDTQYF
NA | few | TRBJ1-6 | TRBV6-5 | TGTGCCAGCAGTTACGTGGGGGGCCTTAGCGAGAATTCACCCCTCCACTTT | CASSYVGGLSENSPLHF